The sequence of this TCR beta chain was determined in a study of T cell responses to AZD1222 COVID-19 vaccine. As concerns this clone: Its matching antigen is unknown.

Findings and limits, study-wide: A mostly white British donor set with more females was recruited, and clonal diversity was possibly underestimated. Dominant at 160-218 and 743-854, vaccine-associated CD4 TCRs also spanned spike. Unmutated regions of variants are reportedly targeted by nearly half of spike-specific TCRs.

Trimming took 5 bases from V and 4 from J, leaving 14 bases between them. There are 14 residues in the CDR3. Per the germline V gene, CDR1 is MNHEY and CDR2 is SVGAGI. The protocol was immunoSEQ multiplex PCR, while the TCRdb copy is restricted to in-frame clones and leaves out a portion. The sample includes 200,000 to 300,000 clones, 85% to 95% of them seen just once. Material: peripheral blood, obtained on day 0 of AZD1222 vaccination. The source of this sequence is an adult in good health. The chain employs TRBV6-5 and TRBJ2-5; D may be TRBD2 (7 bases). This CDR3 reads CASSPRGGSETQYF. The CDR3 nucleotides read TGTGCCAGCAGTCCTAGGGGGGGATCAGAGACCCAGTACTTC.